These 32 T cell receptor beta chains share one sample of origin, sequenced in a study of blood T cell repertoires in COVID-19. The protocol was immunoSEQ multiplex PCR, while the TCRdb copy is restricted to in-frame clones and leaves out a portion. This sample carries about 44,000 clones, 89% of them seen once, and the ten largest clones take around 15%. Sequenced input: peripheral blood. The receptors come from a man aged 70-80 years with active COVID-19.

This clone is a singleton in its sample. The chain joins TRBV19 to TRBJ2-1; maybe TRBD2 (6 bases). CDR1 is LNHDA and CDR2 is SQIVND in the germline V gene (reference sequence). V lost 5 bases and J lost 1, with 6 bases in between. CDR3 length equals 13 residues. DNA for the CDR3: TGTGCCAGTAGTGGGGGGTCCTACAATGAGCAGTTCTTC. It yields the protein CASSGGSYNEQFF.

The rearrangement links TRBV21-1 to TRBJ2-1; TRBD2 is the table's D call, not checked against the DNA. TRBV21-1 constitutes a pseudogene. This CDR3 comprises 18 residues. CDR3 nucleotides: TGTGCCAGCAGCAGTCCCGGGACTAGCGGGGGGGCCTACAATGAGCAGTTCTTC. Its protein is CASSSPGTSGGAYNEQFF.

This chain uses TRBV6-2 or TRBV6-3 with TRBJ1-2; the match to TRBD1 covers 8 bases. Unmatched junction bases numbered 3, after V lost 4 bases and J lost 2 bases. Germline V gene sequence: CDR1 MNHEY, CDR2 SVGEGT. The CDR3 loop spans 14 amino acids. The DNA for the CDR3 is TGTGCCAGCAGTTCTGGGACAGGCAACTATGGCTACACCTTC. Translation gives CASSSGTGNYGYTF.

The chain recombines TRBV12-5 with TRBJ1-1; D is unclear. Trimming stripped 0 bases from V and 5 bases from J, with 10 bases between. Germline V CDR1 and CDR2: LGHNT, FRNRAP. The CDR3 spans 14 residues. The CDR3: CASGLVRFGTEAFF. The DNA of the CDR3 is TGTGCTAGTGGTTTGGTACGGTTCGGGACTGAAGCTTTCTTT.

The chain links TRBV4-1 to TRBJ1-2; 9 bases agree with TRBD1. The CDR3 has 15 amino acids. Trimming at V came to 4 bases and at J to 3 bases, leaving 6 bases not matched to a gene. Germline CDR1 and CDR2: MGHRA and YSYEKL. The CDR3 DNA is TGCGCCAGCAGCCCTGGGGACAGGGCAGACTATGGCTACACCTTC. It encodes CASSPGDRADYGYTF.

V gene TRBV19 combines with J gene TRBJ2-5; the match to TRBD1 covers 7 bases. The CDR3 contains 17 residues. Looked up from germline, CDR1 is LNHDA and CDR2 is SQIVND (reference sequence). Germline trimming cut 4 bases from V and 5 bases from J; bases unmatched to any gene: 16. As DNA, the CDR3 is TGTGCCAGTAGTAGCCAGGCCGACAGGGCGAATGGGGAGACCCAGTACTTC. It encodes CASSSQADRANGETQYF.

This chain connects TRBV6-5 to TRBJ2-7; tentatively, D is TRBD1 (5 bases). V was clipped by 2 bases and J by 7 bases, with 21 bases between them. CDR1 MNHEY and CDR2 SVGAGI come from the germline V gene. The CDR3 totals 16 residues. In nucleotides, the CDR3 is TGTGCCAGCAGTTACAATCTGGACACTCGAATGGGTGAGCAGTACTTC. It translates to CASSYNLDTRMGEQYF.

The chain has TRBV13 and TRBJ2-2; 7 bases align to TRBD2. Germline loops: CDR1 PRHDT, CDR2 FYEKMQ (reference sequence). The CDR3 is made up of 18 amino acids. V lost 4 bases and J lost 6; bases outside the gene matches: 17. CDR3 nucleotide sequence: TGTGCCAGCAGCTCGCCCCACCCTAGACTAGCTGGACCCGGGGAGCTGTTTTTT. The encoded protein is CASSSPHPRLAGPGELFF.

The V call is TRBV5-1, the J call TRBJ2-1; D gene unclear. Germline loops: CDR1 SGHRS, CDR2 YFSETQ. Between the trimmed V and J ends, which lost 0 bases and 0 bases, there was a span of 7 bases. The CDR3 has 15 residues. CDR3 residues: CASSLVQNSYNEQFF. The CDR3 DNA reads as TGCGCCAGCAGCTTGGTTCAGAACTCCTACAATGAGCAGTTCTTC. The entire variable domain, with the rest obtained from reference TRBV5-1 and TRBJ2-1, is as follows: KAGVTQTPRYLIKTRGQQVTLSCSPISGHRSVSWYQQTPGQGLQFLFEYFSETQRNKGNFPGRFSGRQFSNSRSEMNVSTLELGDSALYLCASSLVQNSYNEQFFGPGTRLTVL.

In this sample, this clone turned up a few times. V and J are TRBV7-9 and TRBJ1-2; 7 bases map to TRBD1. Looked up from germline, CDR1 is SEHNR and CDR2 is FQNEAQ (reference sequence). The CDR3 length is 15 residues. After removal of 6 bases from V and 2 bases from J, the junction contained 9 bases not matched to a gene. In nucleotides, the CDR3 is TGTGCCAGCAGGCCTACAGGGGCGTCGAACTATGGCTACACCTTC. Residues: CASRPTGASNYGYTF.

V is TRBV7-6 and J is TRBJ2-7, with 8 nucleotides matching TRBD1. Germline V gives CDR1 SGHVS, CDR2 FNYEAQ. The CDR3 covers 13 residues. Unmatched junction bases numbered 3, after V lost 4 bases and J lost 4 bases. The CDR3 DNA sequence: TGTGCCAGCAGCTCCGACAGGGGATACGAGCAGTACTTC. It is translated as CASSSDRGYEQYF.

The J gene is TRBJ2-7, the V gene TRBV7-9; 11 nucleotides align to TRBD2. The ends lost 3 bases at V and 3 bases at J; junction bases unmatched: 13. The CDR3 consists of 18 residues. Germline CDR1 SEHNR, CDR2 FQNEAQ (reference sequence). The CDR3: CASSFPAGGTSGLYEQYF. CDR3 bases: TGTGCCAGCAGCTTCCCCGCGGGAGGGACTAGCGGCCTCTACGAGCAGTACTTC.

The chain employs TRBV7-8 and TRBJ2-2; D is ambiguous. The CDR3 has 13 amino acids. Deletions cut 5 bases from V and 6 bases from J, with 10 bases between. The V gene's germline CDR1 is SGHVS and CDR2 FQNEAQ. CDR3 sequence reads: CASSPRLAGELFF. Here the CDR3 DNA reads TGTGCCAGCAGCCCCCGGTTGGCCGGGGAGCTGTTTTTT.

The chain is built from TRBV2 and TRBJ1-2; possibly TRBD1 for D (6 bases). V was trimmed by 5 bases and J by 4 bases, leaving 11 bases between them. The germline CDR1 and CDR2 sequences are SNHLY and FYNNEI. This CDR3 is built from 13 residues. The CDR3 bases are TGTGCCAGCAGTAGGGACAAAACCTATGGCTACACCTTC. Its translation: CASSRDKTYGYTF. Using reference TRBV2 and TRBJ1-2 for the parts outside the CDR3, the full variable domain is EPEVTQTPSHQVTQMGQEVILRCVPISNHLYFYWYRQILGQKVEFLVSFYNNEISEKSEIFDDQFSVERPDGSNFTLKIRSTKLEDSAMYFCASSRDKTYGYTFGSGTRLTVV.

The V and J genes are TRBV9 and TRBJ1-1; D call uncertain. The V end lost 2 bases, the J end lost 0 bases, and 5 bases lay between the germline ends. Germline lookup yields CDR1 SGDLS and CDR2 YYNGEE. The CDR3 totals 13 residues. CDR3 amino acids: CASSVDMNTEAFF. The CDR3 DNA reads as TGTGCCAGCAGCGTTGACATGAACACTGAAGCTTTCTTT.

The genes are TRBV11-3 and TRBJ2-1, with D tentatively TRBD2 (6 bases). The CDR3 is 15 residues long. Germline values: CDR1 SGHNT, CDR2 YENEEA. V lost 5 bases, J lost 1 base, and 12 bases lay in between. This CDR3 reads CASSPGTLSYNEQFF. The CDR3 region has the DNA TGTGCCAGCAGCCCGGGGACTCTTTCCTACAATGAGCAGTTCTTC.

This clone was observed a single time. The V and J genes are TRBV29-1 and TRBJ2-5; possibly TRBD1 for D (6 bases). This CDR3 comprises 14 residues. Germline lookup yields CDR1 SQVTM and CDR2 ANQGSEA. CDR3 sequence reads: CNQGTILYQETQYF. CDR3 coding DNA: TGCAACCAGGGGACAATCTTGTACCAAGAGACCCAGTACTTC.

This rearrangement joins TRBV11-1 to TRBJ2-1; the match to TRBD1 covers 9 bases. The CDR3 consists of 14 residues. In germline, CDR1 is SGHAT, CDR2 FQDESV (reference sequence). Trimming took 3 bases from V and 7 from J; bases not matched to a gene: 4. Here the CDR3 DNA reads TGTGCCAGCAGCTTCCCGGGACAGGGTAATGAGCAGTTCTTC. Its protein product is CASSFPGQGNEQFF.

In DNA form, the CDR3 reads TGTGCCAGCAGCTTAGACTTTTCGGGGACAGGCCAACTGTTTTTT. Its protein product is CASSLDFSGTGQLFF. V gene TRBV7-2 combines with J gene TRBJ1-4; 8 bases fit TRBD1. This CDR3 is 15 amino acids long. V was clipped by 1 base and J by 12 bases; unmatched bases: 10. The germline V gene has CDR1 SGHTA and CDR2 FQGNSA.

The J gene is TRBJ2-1, the V gene TRBV6-2 or TRBV6-3; 9 bases line up with TRBD1. The CDR3 is made up of 14 amino acids. Germline CDR1 reads MNHEY; CDR2 reads SVGEGT. V dropped 6 bases and J dropped 7; count of bases not matched to a gene: 7. The CDR3 DNA follows: TGTGCCAGCAGCGGGGACAGGGTGTTAAATGAGCAGTTCTTC. This translates into CASSGDRVLNEQFF.

The CDR3 reads CASRTGTVGSPLHF. Here the CDR3 DNA reads TGTGCCAGTAGGACCGGGACAGTAGGTTCACCCCTCCACTTT. The V and J genes are TRBV19 and TRBJ1-6; 7 bases match TRBD1. CDR1 is LNHDA, CDR2 SQIVND, per germline (reference sequence). The CDR3 extends over 14 amino acids. V shed 6 bases and J 9 bases; nucleotides not matched to a gene: 8.

The chain employs TRBV6-2 or TRBV6-3 and TRBJ2-7; D is possibly TRBD1 (5 bases). Trimming removed 5 bases from V and 3 bases from J, with 11 bases in between. CDR1 is MNHEY and CDR2 is SVGEGT in the germline V gene. This CDR3 has 13 amino acids. CDR3 nucleotide sequence: TGTGCCAGCAGTCGCGACAGTTACTACGAGCAGTACTTC. Protein: CASSRDSYYEQYF.

This chain links TRBV28 with TRBJ1-2; TRBD1 matches at 7 bases. The CDR3 has 13 residues. V lost 7 bases and J lost 4; bases outside the gene matches: 6. The germline CDR1 and CDR2 sequences are MDHEN and SYDVKM. The CDR3 DNA follows: TGTGCCAGCACCCCGGGACAGAGCTATGGCTACACCTTC. It specifies CASTPGQSYGYTF.

The V and J genes are TRBV9 and TRBJ1-5; 7 bases align to TRBD1. This CDR3 comprises 15 residues. V was pared by 3 bases and J by 5 bases, with 8 bases of the junction left unmatched. Germline values: CDR1 SGDLS, CDR2 YYNGEE. The chain's CDR3 is CASSGEDRPDQPQHF. The DNA of the CDR3 is TGTGCCAGCAGCGGAGAGGACAGGCCAGATCAGCCCCAGCATTTT.

The chain carries TRBV5-5 and TRBJ2-5; the match to TRBD2 covers 9 bases. The V gene's germline CDR1 is SGHKS and CDR2 YYEKEE (reference sequence). Trimming at V came to 3 bases and at J to 5 bases, leaving 5 bases not matched to a gene. The CDR3 covers 14 residues. The CDR3 DNA reads TGTGCCAGCAGCTCCTTTACTAGCGGGGAGACCCAGTACTTC. This gives the protein CASSSFTSGETQYF.

This clone was seen just once. The chain combines TRBV5-1 with TRBJ2-7, with a possible D match to TRBD1 (6 bases). The germline CDR1 and CDR2 sequences are SGHRS and YFSETQ. This CDR3 is 14 amino acids long. Trimming removed 7 bases from V and 5 bases from J, with 19 bases in between. In DNA, the CDR3 is TGCGCCAGCGGTACAGGGAGTGGGCTCCACGAGCAGTACTTC. Protein sequence: CASGTGSGLHEQYF.

This sequence joins TRBV18 and TRBJ2-5; D is unclear. This CDR3 contains 14 residues. Germline CDR1 KGHSH, CDR2 LQKENI. Trimming pared 5 bases from V and 4 bases from J, leaving 14 bases between. Here the CDR3 DNA reads TGTGCCAGCTCAAAGGAAGTGAGAGGAGAGACCCAGTACTTC. Translated, it gives CASSKEVRGETQYF. The full variable domain, in which reference TRBV18 and TRBJ2-5 provide the parts outside the CDR3, is NAGVMQNPRHLVRRRGQEARLRCSPMKGHSHVYWYRQLPEEGLKFMVYLQKENIIDESGMPKERFSAEFPKEGPSILRIQQVVRGDSAAYFCASSKEVRGETQYFGPGTRLLVL.

The V call is TRBV7-9, the J call TRBJ2-2; 9 bases agree with TRBD1. J was trimmed by 5 bases and V by 3 bases; bases with no gene match: 1. From germline, CDR1 is SEHNR and CDR2 FQNEAQ (reference sequence). CDR3 length: 14 residues. This chain's CDR3 is CASSLTGGTGELFF. The CDR3 nucleotides are TGTGCCAGCAGCTTGACAGGGGGGACCGGGGAGCTGTTTTTT.

The J gene is TRBJ1-2, the V gene TRBV28, with D perhaps TRBD1 (6 bases). V was trimmed by 3 bases and J by 8 bases, leaving 16 bases between them. The V gene's germline CDR1 is MDHEN and CDR2 SYDVKM. The CDR3 runs 14 residues. The CDR3 DNA reads TGTGCCAGCAGTTTGGTGGGGGCGGAGAGAGGCTACACCTTC. This codes for CASSLVGAERGYTF.

DNA of the CDR3: TGTGCCAGTAGCCGGGACAGGGTCACAGATACGCAGTATTTT. Its protein product is CASSRDRVTDTQYF. The gene calls are TRBV19 and TRBJ2-3; 9 bases are shared with TRBD1. The V gene end was trimmed by 6 bases and the J gene end by 2 bases; junction bases not matched to a gene: 3. Germline values: CDR1 LNHDA, CDR2 SQIVND (reference sequence). This CDR3 comprises 14 residues.

CDR3 in DNA: TGTGCCAGCAGTTTAACAGGGACCTCCTACGAGCAGTACTTC. As protein: CASSLTGTSYEQYF. This rearrangement joins TRBV28 to TRBJ2-7, with TRBD1 as a possible D gene (6 bases). The CDR3 is 14 residues long. The germline V gene encodes CDR1 MDHEN and CDR2 SYDVKM. V dropped 2 bases and J dropped 0 bases, with 8 bases sitting between them.

This chain uses TRBV7-8 with TRBJ2-1; 9 nucleotides match TRBD1. Germline CDR1 is SGHVS and CDR2 is FQNEAQ. Trimming cost V 2 bases and J 6 bases; bases outside gene matches: 5. The CDR3 is 15 residues long. CDR3: CASSLRGQGGNEQFF. DNA of the CDR3: TGTGCCAGCAGCTTAAGGGGACAGGGCGGCAATGAGCAGTTCTTC.